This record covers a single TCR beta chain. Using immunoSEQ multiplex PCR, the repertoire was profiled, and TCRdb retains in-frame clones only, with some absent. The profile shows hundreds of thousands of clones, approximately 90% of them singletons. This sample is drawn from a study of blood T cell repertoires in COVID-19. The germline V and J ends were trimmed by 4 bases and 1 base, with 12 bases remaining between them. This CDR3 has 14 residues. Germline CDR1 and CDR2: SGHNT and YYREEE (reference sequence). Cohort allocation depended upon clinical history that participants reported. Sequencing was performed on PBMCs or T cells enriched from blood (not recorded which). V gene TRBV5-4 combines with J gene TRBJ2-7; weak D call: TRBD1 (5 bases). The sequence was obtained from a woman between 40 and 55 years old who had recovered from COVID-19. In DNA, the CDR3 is TGTGCCAGCAGCCGAATAGACAGTTCCTACGAGCAGTACTTC. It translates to CASSRIDSSYEQYF.